This is a list of T cell receptor beta chains from one sample in a study of T cell clonotyping in hematopoietic cell transplantation. Libraries were prepared by immunoSEQ multiplex PCR; TCRdb keeps only in-frame clonotypes and omits some of them. Here the sample spans 7,000 or so clones, about 91% being singletons. The sample was PBMCs, taken 100 days after allogeneic stem cell transplant. These TCRs come from a male patient in his late teens or twenties who had an allogeneic stem cell transplant from a related donor, so the T cells may come from the graft donor. Some clones in this sample may be carry-over from other donors' samples. Both conserved end residues are part of each CDR3. Fields, in order: D gene, J gene, clone size, V gene, CDR3 protein, CDR3 DNA. D genes are given only for firm matches. Size values are once, few and many counts, or a class for expanded clones, and some rows have none.

d_gene: -
j_gene: TRBJ2-5
abundance: -
v_gene: TRBV19
CDR3aa: CASSTGRSIETQYF
CDR3nt: TGTGCCAGTAGTACTGGCCGATCCATAGAGACCCAGTACTTC

d_gene: -
j_gene: TRBJ2-1
abundance: -
v_gene: TRBV12-2
CDR3aa: CASRPTGETGPWEQFF
CDR3nt: TGTGCAAGTCGCCCTACTGGCGAGACTGGGCCTTGGGAGCAGTTCTTC

d_gene: -
j_gene: TRBJ2-5
abundance: -
v_gene: TRBV23-1
CDR3aa: CASTSLGTDETQYF
CDR3nt: TGCGCCAGCACCTCCCTGGGCACTGATGAGACCCAGTACTTC

d_gene: -
j_gene: TRBJ1-1
abundance: -
v_gene: TRBV5-5
CDR3aa: CASSLNVPEMNTEAFF
CDR3nt: TGTGCCAGCAGCTTAAATGTGCCGGAAATGAACACTGAAGCTTTCTTT

d_gene: -
j_gene: TRBJ1-2
abundance: -
v_gene: TRBV27
CDR3aa: CASSLTGIGYTF
CDR3nt: TGTGCCAGCAGTTTAACGGGCATCGGCTACACCTTC

d_gene: -
j_gene: TRBJ2-2
abundance: -
v_gene: TRBV25-1
CDR3aa: CASSEYWGATGELFF
CDR3nt: TGTGCCAGCAGTGAATATTGGGGCGCCACCGGGGAGCTGTTTTTT

d_gene: TRBD2
j_gene: TRBJ2-5
abundance: -
v_gene: TRBV5-1
CDR3aa: CASSEALAGLQETQYF
CDR3nt: TGCGCCAGCAGCGAAGCACTAGCGGGTCTCCAAGAGACCCAGTACTTC

d_gene: -
j_gene: TRBJ1-4
abundance: -
v_gene: TRBV6-4
CDR3aa: CASSESENGNEKLFF
CDR3nt: TGTGCCAGCAGTGAGTCCGAAAACGGGAATGAAAAACTGTTTTTT

d_gene: -
j_gene: TRBJ1-4
abundance: few
v_gene: TRBV9
CDR3aa: CASSVADHLSEKLFF
CDR3nt: TGTGCCAGCAGCGTAGCAGACCATCTTAGTGAAAAACTGTTTTTT

d_gene: -
j_gene: TRBJ1-5
abundance: -
v_gene: TRBV6-6
CDR3aa: CASSYRGGGQPQHF
CDR3nt: TGTGCCAGCAGTTACAGAGGGGGAGGTCAGCCCCAGCATTTT

d_gene: -
j_gene: TRBJ1-1
abundance: -
v_gene: TRBV11-2
CDR3aa: CASSLEFSEAFF
CDR3nt: TGTGCCAGCAGCTTAGAATTCTCTGAAGCTTTCTTT

d_gene: TRBD2
j_gene: TRBJ2-1
abundance: -
v_gene: TRBV6-1
CDR3aa: CASSELAGTYNEQFF
CDR3nt: TGTGCCAGCAGTGAACTAGCGGGAACCTACAATGAGCAGTTCTTC

d_gene: -
j_gene: TRBJ1-2
abundance: once
v_gene: TRBV29-1
CDR3aa: CSVHDEHTPSSPFRGEYGYTF
CDR3nt: TGCAGCGTTCACGACGAACATACCCCTTCAAGCCCTTTTCGAGGGGAATATGGCTACACCTTC

d_gene: -
j_gene: TRBJ2-2
abundance: -
v_gene: TRBV6-5
CDR3aa: CASSYSRASRTGELFF
CDR3nt: TGTGCCAGCAGTTACTCGAGGGCTAGCCGGACCGGGGAGCTGTTTTTT

d_gene: TRBD2
j_gene: TRBJ2-3
abundance: -
v_gene: TRBV19
CDR3aa: CASSILAGFTDTQYF
CDR3nt: TGTGCCAGTAGTATACTAGCGGGTTTCACAGATACGCAGTATTTT

d_gene: TRBD1
j_gene: TRBJ1-4
abundance: -
v_gene: TRBV29-1
CDR3aa: CSVVTGGEKLFF
CDR3nt: TGCAGCGTTGTAACAGGGGGAGAAAAACTGTTTTTT

d_gene: -
j_gene: TRBJ1-1
abundance: -
v_gene: TRBV7-2
CDR3aa: CASSLRGGSGVAEAFF
CDR3nt: TGTGCCAGCAGCTTAAGAGGGGGGTCGGGGGTAGCTGAAGCTTTCTTT

d_gene: TRBD1
j_gene: TRBJ2-3
abundance: -
v_gene: TRBV11-2
CDR3aa: CASNYWKTGGFPTDTQYF
CDR3nt: TGTGCCAGCAACTACTGGAAGACAGGGGGTTTTCCCACAGATACGCAGTATTTT

d_gene: -
j_gene: TRBJ2-1
abundance: -
v_gene: TRBV20-1
CDR3aa: CSARDKSEQFF
CDR3nt: TGCAGTGCTAGAGATAAGAGCGAGCAGTTCTTC

d_gene: -
j_gene: TRBJ2-1
abundance: -
v_gene: TRBV5-4
CDR3aa: CASSLQWAGYNEQFF
CDR3nt: TGTGCCAGCAGCTTGCAATGGGCGGGCTACAATGAGCAGTTCTTC

d_gene: -
j_gene: TRBJ2-2
abundance: -
v_gene: TRBV7-6
CDR3aa: CASSRPTGSTPPGELFF
CDR3nt: TGTGCCAGCAGCCGACCGACAGGTTCTACTCCCCCCGGGGAGCTGTTTTTT

d_gene: -
j_gene: TRBJ2-1
abundance: -
v_gene: TRBV5-1
CDR3aa: CASSPRVADEQFF
CDR3nt: TGCGCCAGCAGTCCCAGAGTAGCTGATGAGCAGTTCTTC

d_gene: -
j_gene: TRBJ1-1
abundance: -
v_gene: TRBV18
CDR3aa: CASSPGKTEAFF
CDR3nt: TGTGCCAGCTCACCAGGGAAGACTGAAGCTTTCTTT

d_gene: -
j_gene: TRBJ2-3
abundance: -
v_gene: TRBV9
CDR3aa: CASSVEGEADTQYF
CDR3nt: TGTGCCAGCAGCGTTGAGGGAGAAGCAGATACGCAGTATTTT

d_gene: TRBD1
j_gene: TRBJ1-2
abundance: few
v_gene: TRBV27
CDR3aa: CASSQRQGASGYTF
CDR3nt: TGTGCCAGCAGTCAAAGACAGGGGGCTTCTGGCTACACCTTC

d_gene: TRBD2
j_gene: TRBJ2-5
abundance: -
v_gene: TRBV5-1
CDR3aa: CASSRRLAGRETQYF
CDR3nt: TGCGCCAGCAGCAGAAGATTAGCGGGTCGAGAGACCCAGTACTTC

d_gene: TRBD2
j_gene: TRBJ2-1
abundance: -
v_gene: TRBV7-9
CDR3aa: CASSLGLAGIDEQFF
CDR3nt: TGTGCCAGCAGCTTAGGACTAGCGGGTATCGATGAGCAGTTCTTC

d_gene: -
j_gene: TRBJ2-1
abundance: -
v_gene: TRBV27
CDR3aa: CASSWGAWDEQFF
CDR3nt: TGTGCCAGCAGTTGGGGGGCCTGGGATGAGCAGTTCTTC

d_gene: -
j_gene: TRBJ1-4
abundance: -
v_gene: TRBV6-6
CDR3aa: CASRYSLGGMVEKLFF
CDR3nt: TGTGCCAGCAGATACTCCCTGGGAGGGATGGTTGAAAAACTGTTTTTT

d_gene: TRBD1
j_gene: TRBJ1-2
abundance: -
v_gene: TRBV11-2
CDR3aa: CASSSGQTYGYTF
CDR3nt: TGTGCCAGCAGCTCGGGACAGACCTATGGCTACACCTTC

d_gene: TRBD2
j_gene: TRBJ2-4
abundance: -
v_gene: TRBV6-1
CDR3aa: CASSGLAGANIQYF
CDR3nt: TGTGCCAGCAGTGGACTAGCGGGAGCAAACATTCAGTACTTC

d_gene: TRBD2
j_gene: TRBJ2-1
abundance: few
v_gene: TRBV19
CDR3aa: CASSGGTSRYNEQFF
CDR3nt: TGTGCCAGTAGTGGCGGGACTAGCAGATACAATGAGCAGTTCTTC

d_gene: -
j_gene: TRBJ2-2
abundance: once
v_gene: TRBV5-1
CDR3aa: CASGQEAGELFF
CDR3nt: TGCGCCAGCGGTCAGGAGGCCGGGGAGCTGTTTTTT

d_gene: -
j_gene: TRBJ1-5
abundance: once
v_gene: TRBV7-7
CDR3aa: CASSLDINQPQHF
CDR3nt: TGTGCTAGCAGCTTAGATATCAATCAGCCCCAGCATTTT

d_gene: TRBD1
j_gene: TRBJ1-3
abundance: few
v_gene: TRBV7-9
CDR3aa: CASSFTEADRSGNTIYF
CDR3nt: TGTGCCAGCAGCTTCACCGAGGCGGACAGGAGCGGAAACACCATATATTTT

d_gene: -
j_gene: TRBJ2-1
abundance: once
v_gene: TRBV19
CDR3aa: CASTFGVYNEQFF
CDR3nt: TGTGCCAGTACCTTCGGGGTATACAATGAGCAGTTCTTC

d_gene: -
j_gene: TRBJ1-2
abundance: few
v_gene: TRBV15
CDR3aa: CATSRDLRGPYGYTF
CDR3nt: TGTGCCACCAGCAGAGATCTCCGGGGCCCCTATGGCTACACCTTC

d_gene: -
j_gene: TRBJ2-4
abundance: -
v_gene: TRBV5-6
CDR3aa: CASSPSGPASQYF
CDR3nt: TGTGCCAGCAGCCCGTCGGGACCCGCCTCGCAGTACTTC

d_gene: -
j_gene: TRBJ2-4
abundance: -
v_gene: TRBV19
CDR3aa: CASSISRDPRPIQYF
CDR3nt: TGTGCCAGTAGTATATCCCGGGACCCCCGGCCCATTCAGTACTTC

d_gene: TRBD1
j_gene: TRBJ2-4
abundance: -
v_gene: TRBV5-1
CDR3aa: CASSLGQGGIQYF
CDR3nt: TGCGCCAGCAGCTTGGGACAGGGGGGCATTCAGTACTTC

d_gene: -
j_gene: TRBJ2-1
abundance: -
v_gene: TRBV15
CDR3aa: CATSRGVSGDNEQFF
CDR3nt: TGTGCCACCAGCAGAGGGGTGTCCGGGGACAATGAGCAGTTCTTC

d_gene: -
j_gene: TRBJ2-1
abundance: -
v_gene: TRBV21-1
CDR3aa: CASSKGGSGNEQFF
CDR3nt: TGTGCCAGCAGCAAAGGGGGGAGTGGGAATGAGCAGTTCTTC

d_gene: -
j_gene: TRBJ2-2
abundance: -
v_gene: TRBV9
CDR3aa: CASSVEGNANTGELFF
CDR3nt: TGTGCCAGCAGCGTAGAAGGCAACGCGAACACCGGGGAGCTGTTTTTT

d_gene: -
j_gene: TRBJ2-1
abundance: -
v_gene: TRBV6-6
CDR3aa: CASSYGLNEQFF
CDR3nt: TGTGCCAGCAGTTACGGGCTCAATGAGCAGTTCTTC

d_gene: -
j_gene: TRBJ2-1
abundance: -
v_gene: TRBV5-1
CDR3aa: CASSPTVYNEQFF
CDR3nt: TGCGCCAGCAGCCCCACGGTGTACAATGAGCAGTTCTTC

d_gene: -
j_gene: TRBJ1-2
abundance: -
v_gene: TRBV5-4
CDR3aa: CASSSPRENYGYTF
CDR3nt: TGTGCCAGCAGCTCGCCGCGGGAAAACTATGGCTACACCTTC

d_gene: -
j_gene: TRBJ2-1
abundance: -
v_gene: TRBV5-6
CDR3aa: CASSLSLASYNEQFF
CDR3nt: TGTGCCAGCAGCTTGAGTCTAGCGAGTTACAATGAGCAGTTCTTC

d_gene: TRBD2
j_gene: TRBJ2-1
abundance: -
v_gene: TRBV6-6
CDR3aa: CASSWTSGYNEQFF
CDR3nt: TGTGCCAGCAGTTGGACTAGCGGCTACAATGAGCAGTTCTTC

d_gene: TRBD2
j_gene: TRBJ2-1
abundance: -
v_gene: TRBV4-1
CDR3aa: CASSPGSASGRRNEQFF
CDR3nt: TGCGCCAGCAGCCCCGGATCGGCTAGCGGGAGAAGGAATGAGCAGTTCTTC

d_gene: -
j_gene: TRBJ1-1
abundance: -
v_gene: TRBV5-1
CDR3aa: CASSSNLQGGTEAFF
CDR3nt: TGCGCCAGCAGCTCAAACCTCCAGGGAGGCACTGAAGCTTTCTTT

d_gene: -
j_gene: TRBJ1-5
abundance: -
v_gene: TRBV27
CDR3aa: CASRGGSNQPQHF
CDR3nt: TGTGCCAGCAGGGGGGGGAGCAATCAGCCCCAGCATTTT